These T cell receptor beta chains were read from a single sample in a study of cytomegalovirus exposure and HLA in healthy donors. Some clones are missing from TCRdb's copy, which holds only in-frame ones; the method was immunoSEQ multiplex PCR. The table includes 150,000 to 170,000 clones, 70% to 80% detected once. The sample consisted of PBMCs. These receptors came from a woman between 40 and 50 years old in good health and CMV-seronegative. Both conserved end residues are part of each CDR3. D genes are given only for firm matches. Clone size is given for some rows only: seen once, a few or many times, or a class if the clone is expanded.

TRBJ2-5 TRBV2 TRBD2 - TGTGCCAGCAGGGGCGGGGGGGAGACCCAGTACTTC CASRGGGETQYF
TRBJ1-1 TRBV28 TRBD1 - TGTGCCAGCAGTACCCTTCAAACAGGGGTAAGGGCTGAAGCTTTCTTT CASSTLQTGVRAEAFF
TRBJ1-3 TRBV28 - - TGTGCCAGCAGTAGACAAGGCCCCTCTGGAAACACCATATATTTT CASSRQGPSGNTIYF
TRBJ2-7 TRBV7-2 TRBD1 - TGTGCCAGCACCAAGGACAGGGTAACTTCGGAGCAGTACTTC CASTKDRVTSEQYF
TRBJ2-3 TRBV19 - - TGTGCCAGCACTAGGCAGGGGGGAGATACGCAGTATTTT CASTRQGGDTQYF
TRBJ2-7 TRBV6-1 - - TGTGCCAGCAGTGAACCCCAGGGGGGTTATACCTACGAGCAGTACTTC CASSEPQGGYTYEQYF
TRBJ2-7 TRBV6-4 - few TGTGCCAGCAGTGAGGGACAAGAGACCTACGAGCAGTACTTC CASSEGQETYEQYF
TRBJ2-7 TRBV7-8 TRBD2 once TGTGCCAGCAGCTTAGGGGCGGGAGCGGACGAGCAGTACTTC CASSLGAGADEQYF
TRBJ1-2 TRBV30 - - TGTGCCTGGAGTTTCACAGGGCTTGGCTACACCTTC CAWSFTGLGYTF
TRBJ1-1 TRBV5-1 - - TGCGCCAGCAGCTTGGTGTCGATGAGCACTGAAGCTTTCTTT CASSLVSMSTEAFF
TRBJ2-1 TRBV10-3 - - TGTGCCATCAGTGACGGTATGTCGGATGAGCAGTTCTTC CAISDGMSDEQFF
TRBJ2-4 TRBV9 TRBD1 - TGTGCCAGCAGCGCCGGACAGGGAAACATTCAGTACTTC CASSAGQGNIQYF
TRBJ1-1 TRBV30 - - TGTGCCTGGAGTCCGCCCGACGGGGAAGCTTTCTTT CAWSPPDGEAFF
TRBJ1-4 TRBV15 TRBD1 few TGTGCCACCAGCGGTGGACAGGGGGCGGAAAAACTGTTTTTT CATSGGQGAEKLFF
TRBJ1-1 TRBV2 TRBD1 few TGTGCCAGCAGCGAACTTTGGGACAGGAACACTGAAGCTTTCTTT CASSELWDRNTEAFF
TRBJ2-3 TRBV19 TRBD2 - TGTGCCAGTAGCTGGCCCGGTGGGACTAGCGGGGGTATTAGCACAGATACGCAGTATTTT CASSWPGGTSGGISTDTQYF
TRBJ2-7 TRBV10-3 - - TGTGCCATCAGTGAAATGGGGCAGCTAACCTACGAGCAGTACTTC CAISEMGQLTYEQYF
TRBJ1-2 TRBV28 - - TGTGCCAGCAGTTTCTCAGCGGCGGAATTCTATGGCTACACCTTC CASSFSAAEFYGYTF
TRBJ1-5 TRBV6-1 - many TGTGCCAGCACTGGGGGAGGGCTCAGCAATCAGCCCCAGCATTTT CASTGGGLSNQPQHF
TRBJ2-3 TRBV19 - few TGTGCCAGTAGTATTGAGGCGGGGATCACAGATACGCAGTATTTT CASSIEAGITDTQYF
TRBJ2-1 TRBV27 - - TGTGCCAGTGGTCCACTCCCTTACAATGAGCAGTTCTTC CASGPLPYNEQFF
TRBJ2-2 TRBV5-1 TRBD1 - TGCGCCAGCAGGTCGACAGGGGACACCGGGGAGCTGTTTTTT CASRSTGDTGELFF
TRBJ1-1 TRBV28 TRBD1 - TGTGCCAGCAGGTTGGGACAGGGGCTAACTGAAGCTTTCTTT CASRLGQGLTEAFF
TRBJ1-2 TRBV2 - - TGTGCCAGCAGTGATAGGCAGGGGAACTATGGCTACACCTTC CASSDRQGNYGYTF
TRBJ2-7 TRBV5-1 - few TGCGCCAGCAGCTTGGAAAGGGGGACCTACGAGCAGTACTTC CASSLERGTYEQYF
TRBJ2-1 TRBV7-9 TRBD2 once TGTGCCAGCAGCTCCTCAGGGGGACTAGCGGGAAATGAGCAGTTCTTC CASSSSGGLAGNEQFF
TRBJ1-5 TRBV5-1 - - TGCGCCAGCAGCTTGTTACCCGGTAGTGCAGGTGGGTTTCAGCCCCAGCATTTT CASSLLPGSAGGFQPQHF
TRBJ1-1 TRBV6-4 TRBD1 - TGTGCCAGCCGGGGGACAGGGAGGAACACTGAAGCTTTCTTT CASRGTGRNTEAFF
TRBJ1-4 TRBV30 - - TGTGCCTGGAGTCGGAGCTCTAATGAAAAACTGTTTTTT CAWSRSSNEKLFF
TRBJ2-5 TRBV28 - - TGTGCCAGCAGTGGCCCCCTCGGCCTCGGGAGGACCCAGTACTTC CASSGPLGLGRTQYF
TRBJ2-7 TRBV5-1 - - TGCGCCAGCAGCTTGGCCGGGGGTGAGGAGCAGTACTTC CASSLAGGEEQYF
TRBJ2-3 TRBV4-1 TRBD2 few TGCGCCAGCAGCCAAGAAGTAGCGGGAGGAGAGGCGCAGTATTTT CASSQEVAGGEAQYF
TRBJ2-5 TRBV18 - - TGTGCCAGCTCACCACTGATGAGGGAGACCCAGTACTTC CASSPLMRETQYF
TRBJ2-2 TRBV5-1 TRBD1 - TGCGCCAGCAGCTCCCAAGGGACAGGGGGTATGAACACCGGGGAGCTGTTTTTT CASSSQGTGGMNTGELFF
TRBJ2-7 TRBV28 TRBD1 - TGTGCCAGCATGACACCGCAGGGGGCCGCGAAAGAGCAGTACTTC CASMTPQGAAKEQYF
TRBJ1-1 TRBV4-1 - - TGCGCCAGCAGCCAATCCCAGGGGATGGGGAATACTGAAGCTTTCTTT CASSQSQGMGNTEAFF
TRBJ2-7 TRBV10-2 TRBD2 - TGCGCCAGCAGGAAGGGACTAGCGGGGGGGAGCTCCTACGAGCAGTACTTC CASRKGLAGGSSYEQYF
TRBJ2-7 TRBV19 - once TGTGCCAGTAGTCCCTACTCTAGCTCCTACGAGCAGTACTTC CASSPYSSSYEQYF
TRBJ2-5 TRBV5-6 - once TGTGCCAGCAGCTTGGGCGGCCAAGAGACCCAGTACTTC CASSLGGQETQYF
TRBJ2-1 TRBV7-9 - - TGTGCCAGCAGCTTAGGAGGATCTCTGCGGCAGTTCTTC CASSLGGSLRQFF
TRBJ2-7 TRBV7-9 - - TGTGCCAGCAGCTTTTCCGGGACAAGCAGTTACGAGCAGTACTTC CASSFSGTSSYEQYF
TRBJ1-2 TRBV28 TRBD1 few TGTGCCAGCAGTTCCGGACAGGGAAACTATGGCTACACCTTC CASSSGQGNYGYTF